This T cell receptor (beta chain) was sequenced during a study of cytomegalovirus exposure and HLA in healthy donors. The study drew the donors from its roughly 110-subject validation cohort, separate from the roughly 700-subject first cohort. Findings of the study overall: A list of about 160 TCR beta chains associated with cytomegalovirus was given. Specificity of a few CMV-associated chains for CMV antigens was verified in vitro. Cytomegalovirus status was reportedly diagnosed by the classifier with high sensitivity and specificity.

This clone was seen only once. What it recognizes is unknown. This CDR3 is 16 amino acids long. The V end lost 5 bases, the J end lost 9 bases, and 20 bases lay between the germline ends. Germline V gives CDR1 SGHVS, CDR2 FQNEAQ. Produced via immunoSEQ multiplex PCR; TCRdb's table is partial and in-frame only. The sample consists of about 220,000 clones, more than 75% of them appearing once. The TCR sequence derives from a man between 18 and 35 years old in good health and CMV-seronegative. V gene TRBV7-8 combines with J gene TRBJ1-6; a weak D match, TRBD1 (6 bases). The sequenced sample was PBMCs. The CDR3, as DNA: TGTGCCAGCAGCCCAGGGGCGGGGGCGGCGTCTTCACCCCTCCACTTT. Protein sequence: CASSPGAGAASSPLHF. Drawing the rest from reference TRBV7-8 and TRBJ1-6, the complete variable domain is GAGVSQSPRYKVAKRGQDVALRCDPISGHVSLFWYQQALGQGPEFLTYFQNEAQLDKSGLPSDRFFAERPEGSVSTLKIQRTQQEDSAVYLCASSPGAGAASSPLHFGNGTRLTVT.